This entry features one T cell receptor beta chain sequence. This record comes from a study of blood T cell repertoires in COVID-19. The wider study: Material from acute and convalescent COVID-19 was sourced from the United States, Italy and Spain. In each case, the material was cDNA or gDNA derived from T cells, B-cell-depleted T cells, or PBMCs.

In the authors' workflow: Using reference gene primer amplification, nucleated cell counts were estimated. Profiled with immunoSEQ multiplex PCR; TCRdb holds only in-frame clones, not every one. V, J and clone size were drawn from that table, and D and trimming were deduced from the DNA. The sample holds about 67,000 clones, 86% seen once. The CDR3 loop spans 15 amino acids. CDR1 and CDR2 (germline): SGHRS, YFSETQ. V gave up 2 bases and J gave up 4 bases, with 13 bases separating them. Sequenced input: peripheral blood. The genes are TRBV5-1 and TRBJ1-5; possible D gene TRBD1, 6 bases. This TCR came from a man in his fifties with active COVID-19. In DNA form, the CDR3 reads TGCGCCAGCAGCTTCTCAGGGGAAAAGAATCAGCCCCAGCATTTT. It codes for CASSFSGEKNQPQHF.